These T cell receptor beta chains were read from a single sample in a study of blood T cell repertoires in COVID-19. The method was immunoSEQ multiplex PCR; TCRdb's version includes in-frame clones alone and lacks a portion of them. The sample contains tens of thousands of clones, 89% of which appear only once. The sequenced material came from peripheral blood. Every receptor here comes from a man aged 60 to 75 with COVID-19, enrolled during active disease. The CDR3 runs from the conserved cysteine through the conserved F or W. Each record gives: D gene, CDR3 length, V gene, CDR3 protein. The D gene is left open where the match is weak.

d_call: -
cdr3_length: 14
v_call: TRBV5-4
cdr3_aa: CASSQQGSQETQYF

d_call: TRBD1
cdr3_length: 15
v_call: TRBV5-8
cdr3_aa: CASSPEGTGYEKLFF

d_call: -
cdr3_length: 12
v_call: TRBV29-1
cdr3_aa: CSVGGQGHGYTF

d_call: -
cdr3_length: 15
v_call: TRBV24-1
cdr3_aa: CATSEAGISNQPQHF

d_call: -
cdr3_length: 15
v_call: TRBV15
cdr3_aa: CATSKEPGLNTEAFF

d_call: TRBD1
cdr3_length: 16
v_call: TRBV9
cdr3_aa: CASSRDRSSKVYEQYF

d_call: TRBD1
cdr3_length: 15
v_call: TRBV5-4
cdr3_aa: CASSLMTGGGNTIYF

d_call: -
cdr3_length: 14
v_call: TRBV4-3
cdr3_aa: CASSQDRYSYEQYF

d_call: TRBD1
cdr3_length: 13
v_call: TRBV10-1
cdr3_aa: CASSDRHGETQYF

d_call: TRBD1
cdr3_length: 12
v_call: TRBV28
cdr3_aa: CASRTGEETQYF

d_call: -
cdr3_length: 14
v_call: TRBV5-4
cdr3_aa: CASSFRGNFDEQYF

d_call: -
cdr3_length: 14
v_call: TRBV30
cdr3_aa: CAWSVDRYTGELFF

d_call: TRBD2
cdr3_length: 14
v_call: TRBV5-1
cdr3_aa: CASSPGGRTDTQYF

d_call: TRBD2
cdr3_length: 18
v_call: TRBV4-1
cdr3_aa: CASSQDSSGRSNTGELFF

d_call: -
cdr3_length: 14
v_call: TRBV2
cdr3_aa: CASRRWSEGETQYF

d_call: -
cdr3_length: 15
v_call: TRBV7-2
cdr3_aa: CASSLAGGLMEKLFF

d_call: TRBD1
cdr3_length: 15
v_call: TRBV19
cdr3_aa: CASRPNRGLNYGYTF

d_call: TRBD1
cdr3_length: 14
v_call: TRBV10-3
cdr3_aa: CAITRQGSNYGYTF

d_call: -
cdr3_length: 14
v_call: TRBV3-1/TRBV3-2
cdr3_aa: CASSPSGPNYGYTF

d_call: TRBD2
cdr3_length: 16
v_call: TRBV3-1/TRBV3-2
cdr3_aa: CASSLPLAGEVETQYF

d_call: TRBD1
cdr3_length: 14
v_call: TRBV5-1
cdr3_aa: CATAQGAQNTEAFF

d_call: -
cdr3_length: 15
v_call: TRBV25-1
cdr3_aa: CASSEYSFLGNTIYF

d_call: TRBD1
cdr3_length: 15
v_call: TRBV18
cdr3_aa: CASSPPGTGGDEQYF

d_call: -
cdr3_length: 12
v_call: TRBV30
cdr3_aa: CAWAHLPEAQYF

d_call: TRBD1
cdr3_length: 13
v_call: TRBV6-6
cdr3_aa: CASTLQGSQPQHF

d_call: TRBD2
cdr3_length: 14
v_call: TRBV2
cdr3_aa: CASSPGLAQETQYF

d_call: -
cdr3_length: 15
v_call: TRBV7-2
cdr3_aa: CASSLDLTSTDTQYF

d_call: -
cdr3_length: 13
v_call: TRBV24-1
cdr3_aa: CATSDGGQGPLHF

d_call: TRBD1
cdr3_length: 14
v_call: TRBV7-8
cdr3_aa: CASSRDRGYSPLHF

d_call: TRBD1
cdr3_length: 14
v_call: TRBV19
cdr3_aa: CATGQATYNSPLHF

d_call: TRBD2
cdr3_length: 14
v_call: TRBV5-6
cdr3_aa: CASTLAGIRDTQYF

d_call: -
cdr3_length: 13
v_call: TRBV15
cdr3_aa: CATSRAQAREAFF

d_call: -
cdr3_length: 14
v_call: TRBV19
cdr3_aa: CASSIRESNQPQHF

d_call: TRBD1
cdr3_length: 15
v_call: TRBV19
cdr3_aa: CASSTDRDSNYGYTF

d_call: -
cdr3_length: 15
v_call: TRBV6-5
cdr3_aa: CASIPGRTETYEQYF

d_call: TRBD1
cdr3_length: 13
v_call: TRBV30
cdr3_aa: CAWSTGVFEKLFF

d_call: -
cdr3_length: 13
v_call: TRBV2
cdr3_aa: CASSRDINQPQHF

d_call: TRBD2
cdr3_length: 14
v_call: TRBV5-1
cdr3_aa: CASRLGLGDWELFF

d_call: TRBD2
cdr3_length: 15
v_call: TRBV6-4
cdr3_aa: CASSRLAGATDTQYF

d_call: -
cdr3_length: 15
v_call: TRBV4-2
cdr3_aa: CASSQEREGPDEQFF

d_call: TRBD2
cdr3_length: 17
v_call: TRBV10-2
cdr3_aa: CASRHDSTSGRFDTQYF

d_call: -
cdr3_length: 13
v_call: TRBV6-5
cdr3_aa: CATHRGSNTEAFF

d_call: TRBD2
cdr3_length: 15
v_call: TRBV11-3
cdr3_aa: CASSLDLQRDYEQYF

d_call: TRBD1
cdr3_length: 14
v_call: TRBV7-7
cdr3_aa: CASSLGQGVSEQYF

d_call: -
cdr3_length: 14
v_call: TRBV2
cdr3_aa: CASSEVLLNTEAFF

d_call: TRBD2
cdr3_length: 14
v_call: TRBV11-2
cdr3_aa: CASSLDGAGGGQFF

d_call: -
cdr3_length: 18
v_call: TRBV11-3
cdr3_aa: CASSLPPAGDLLWLEQYF

d_call: -
cdr3_length: 14
v_call: TRBV5-4
cdr3_aa: CASSIRETYNEQFF

d_call: TRBD2
cdr3_length: 14
v_call: TRBV3-1/TRBV3-2
cdr3_aa: CASSSLAGSYEQYF

d_call: -
cdr3_length: 14
v_call: TRBV6-5
cdr3_aa: CASTLRGVQETQYF

d_call: -
cdr3_length: 15
v_call: TRBV9
cdr3_aa: CASSSRGGAWTEAFF